The 11 T cell receptor beta chains below all came from one sample that was sequenced in a study of blood T cells in healthy people across ages. The second PCR ran roughly 7 to 11 cycles with a sample-barcoded 5' primer and J-beta primers. TCRdb independently ran MiXCR on the 5' RACE reads; one entry per CDR3 protein. The sample lists roughly 1.9 million distinct CDR3 sequences, about 39% occurring once. Specimen: blood. These receptors all stem from a human donor in good health.

The rearrangement uses TRBV4-3 and TRBJ1-4; D perhaps matches TRBD1 (5 bases). The CDR3 totals 16 residues. Germline CDR1 reads LGHNA; CDR2 reads YSLEER. V lost 0 bases, J lost 5 bases, and 13 bases lay in between. CDR3 nucleotides: TGCGCCAGCAGCCAAGATAGCGGGGGTTGGAATGAAAAACTGTTTTTT. It codes for CASSQDSGGWNEKLFF.

The V gene is TRBV11-1, the J gene TRBJ2-1, with 14 bases identical to TRBD2. This CDR3 is 17 amino acids long. In germline, CDR1 is SGHAT, CDR2 FQDESV (reference sequence). J was trimmed by 5 bases and V by 6 bases; bases with no gene match: 9. The CDR3 region is CASRHSPGLAGDNEQFF. Written as DNA, the CDR3 is TGTGCCAGCAGACATAGTCCGGGACTAGCGGGGGACAATGAGCAGTTCTTC.

The CDR3 region is CASSLAGHPQHF. The CDR3 DNA is TGCGCCAGCAGCTTGGCAGGTCACCCCCAGCATTTT. The rearrangement links TRBV5-1 to TRBJ1-5; D is unresolved. Trimming removed 0 bases at V and 10 bases at J, with 8 bases between. The CDR3 loop spans 12 amino acids. The V gene's germline CDR1 is SGHRS and CDR2 YFSETQ. The complete variable domain, with remaining parts taken from reference TRBV5-1 and TRBJ1-5, reads KAGVTQTPRYLIKTRGQQVTLSCSPISGHRSVSWYQQTPGQGLQFLFEYFSETQRNKGNFPGRFSGRQFSNSRSEMNVSTLELGDSALYLCASSLAGHPQHFGDGTRLSIL.

This clonotype was recorded a few times. CDR3 nucleotides: TGTGCCAGCAGCTTTTCCGCAGGGGAGTACTACGAGCAGTACTTC. Amino acids: CASSFSAGEYYEQYF. The genes are TRBV11-1 and TRBJ2-7; D perhaps matches TRBD1 (6 bases). Per germline, CDR1 SGHAT and CDR2 FQDESV (reference sequence). Trimming shortened V by 3 bases and J by 3 bases, and 15 bases separated the two germline ends. This CDR3 region has 15 residues.

J is TRBJ2-1 and V is TRBV4-2, with TRBD2 matching 7 bases. V lost 0 bases, J lost 0 bases, and 11 bases stayed unmatched. The CDR3 sequence is 19 residues long. Germline values: CDR1 LGHNA, CDR2 YNFKEQ. Written as DNA, the CDR3 is TGTGCCAGCAGCCAAGATCGGACTGCGGGGGTGAGCTCCTACAATGAGCAGTTCTTC. Translation gives CASSQDRTAGVSSYNEQFF.

V and J are TRBV6-5 and TRBJ2-5; 7 bases are a match to TRBD2. CDR3 length: 16 amino acids. The V gene's germline CDR1 is MNHEY and CDR2 SVGAGI. V was clipped by 2 bases and J by 0 bases; unmatched bases: 6. The CDR3 here is CASSYGRGPYQETQYF. DNA for the CDR3: TGTGCCAGCAGTTACGGGAGGGGCCCGTACCAAGAGACCCAGTACTTC.

This clonotype was seen only a few times. The V gene is TRBV7-2, the J gene TRBJ1-5; D ambiguous. The CDR3 length is 15 residues. V was cut by 1 base and J by 1 base, with 8 bases left in between. Germline assignment: CDR1 SGHTA and CDR2 FQGNSA. CDR3 sequence (DNA): TGTGCCAGCAGCTTAGGCGTCGGCAGCAATCAGCCCCAGCATTTT. It encodes CASSLGVGSNQPQHF.

The J gene is TRBJ2-3, the V gene TRBV4-1; 14 bases are a match to TRBD2. CDR3 size: 17 residues. The J segment lost 4 bases and the V segment lost 2 bases, leaving 5 bases of the junction unmatched. From germline, CDR1 is MGHRA and CDR2 YSYEKL. The DNA for the CDR3 is TGCGCCAGCAGCCAATTAAAGGGACTAGCGGGGGCAGATACGCAGTATTTT. This sequence encodes CASSQLKGLAGADTQYF.

This chain joins TRBV27 and TRBJ2-1; no clear D gene. The germline V gene has CDR1 MNHEY and CDR2 SMNVEV (reference sequence). The CDR3 is 15 amino acids. Trimming took off 3 bases at V and 5 bases at J, with 14 bases between the two ends. Written as DNA, the CDR3 is TGTGCCAGCAGTTTGAACAACGCTCAACACAATGAGCAGTTCTTC. As protein: CASSLNNAQHNEQFF.

This clonotype was seen a handful of times. This chain connects TRBV2 to TRBJ2-5, with 13 bases that match TRBD2. V was clipped by 1 base and J by 4 bases; unmatched bases: 0. The CDR3 has 15 amino acids. Germline values: CDR1 SNHLY, CDR2 FYNNEI. The DNA of the CDR3 is TGTGCCAGCAGTGAAGGGACTAGCGGGGGAGAGACCCAGTACTTC. Protein: CASSEGTSGGETQYF.

This clonotype has more than one count but fewer than ten. The chain uses TRBV20-1 and TRBJ2-5, with TRBD1 matching over 7 bases. This CDR3 is 15 amino acids long. Germline V lookup: CDR1 DFQATT, CDR2 SNEGSKA (reference sequence). V trimming: 0 bases; J trimming: 2 bases; junction bases outside the gene matches: 6. CDR3 nucleotides: TGCAGTGCTAGAGATTCGGGACAGCCTCAAGAGACCCAGTACTTC. Amino acids: CSARDSGQPQETQYF.